Sequencing of this T cell receptor beta chain was carried out in a study of blood T cell repertoires in COVID-19. Study background: COVID-19 samples from acute and convalescent phases originated in the United States, Italy and Spain.

Per the study methods: Amplified reference gene primers provided the basis for estimating nucleated cell counts. This table comes from immunoSEQ multiplex PCR, and its TCRdb copy is limited to in-frame clones, with some not included. V, J and clone size are taken as reported in that table, and D and trimming were inferred from the DNA itself. The sample carries 100,000 to 150,000 clones, 70% to 90% recorded once. Germline loops: CDR1 ENHRY, CDR2 SYGVKD. The CDR3 totals 15 residues. V shed 10 bases and J 6 bases; nucleotides not matched to a gene: 14. This chain links TRBV10-3 with TRBJ2-3; TRBD2 agrees at 9 bases. The sequence derives from a man in his sixties or seventies with active COVID-19. Sequences were obtained from peripheral blood. CDR3 sequence: CAKPARLAGFDTQYF. CDR3 nucleotides: TGTGCCAAACCAGCGAGGCTAGCGGGATTCGATACGCAGTATTTT.